This TCR beta chain was sequenced in a study of T-cell memory formation after mild COVID-19. Study at large: Clustering of TCRs was largely donor specific. Study-wide points: There was a balanced CD4/CD8 profile in clones contracting day 15 to 85, and later expanders leaned CD4+. Clones which contracted sat mainly in CM and EM if CD4+, and in EMRA if CD8+.

CDR3 length: 15 residues. Per germline, CDR1 LNHNV and CDR2 YYDKDF (reference sequence). V was pared by 1 base and J by 2 bases, with 11 bases between. Constant-segment primers and 5'RACE yielded cDNA libraries for TCR alpha and TCR beta, each carrying sample barcodes and UMIs. TCRdb fed the 5' RACE reads into MiXCR, producing one record per CDR3 protein. The data contain some 290,000 distinct CDR3 sequences, under 20% of them seen just once; the ten biggest clones take up 22%. This clonotype was seen only a few times. Its target is not known. The chain has TRBV15 and TRBJ2-5; D might be TRBD2 (5 bases). What was sequenced was PBMCs or a T cell subset sorted from them (not recorded which). The source is a man younger than 35 who had mild COVID-19 (a few samples of this study predate the infection). Cell type and time point are not known. CDR3 nucleotides: TGTGCCACCAGCAGAGGGCAATCGGGGCAAGAGACCCAGTACTTC. Translation gives CATSRGQSGQETQYF.